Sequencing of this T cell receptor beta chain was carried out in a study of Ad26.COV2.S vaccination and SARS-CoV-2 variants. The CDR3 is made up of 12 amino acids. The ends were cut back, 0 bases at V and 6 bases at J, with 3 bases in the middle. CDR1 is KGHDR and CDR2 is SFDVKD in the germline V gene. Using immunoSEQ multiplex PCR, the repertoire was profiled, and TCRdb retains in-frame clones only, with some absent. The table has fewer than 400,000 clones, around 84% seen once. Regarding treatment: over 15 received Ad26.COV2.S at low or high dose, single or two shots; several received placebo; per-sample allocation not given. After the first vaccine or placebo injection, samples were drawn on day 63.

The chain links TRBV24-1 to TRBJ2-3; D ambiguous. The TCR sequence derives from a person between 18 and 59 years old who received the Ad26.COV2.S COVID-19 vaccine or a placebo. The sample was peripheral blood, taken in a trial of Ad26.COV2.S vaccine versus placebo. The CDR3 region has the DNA TGTGCCACCAGTGATTTGGCGGATACGCAGTATTTT. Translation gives CATSDLADTQYF.